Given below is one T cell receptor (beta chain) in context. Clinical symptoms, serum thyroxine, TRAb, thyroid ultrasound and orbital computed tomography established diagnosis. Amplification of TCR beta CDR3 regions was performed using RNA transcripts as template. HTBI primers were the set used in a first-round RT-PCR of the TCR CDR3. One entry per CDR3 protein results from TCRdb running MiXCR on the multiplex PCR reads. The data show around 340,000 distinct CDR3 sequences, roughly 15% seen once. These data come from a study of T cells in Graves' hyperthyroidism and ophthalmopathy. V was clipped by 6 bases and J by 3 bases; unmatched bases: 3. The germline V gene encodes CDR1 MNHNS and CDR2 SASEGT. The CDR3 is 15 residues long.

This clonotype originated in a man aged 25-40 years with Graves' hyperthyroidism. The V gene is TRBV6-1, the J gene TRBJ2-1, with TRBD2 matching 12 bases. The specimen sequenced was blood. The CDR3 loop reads CASRVTSGGYNEQFF. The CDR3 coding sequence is TGTGCCAGCAGGGTGACTAGCGGGGGCTACAATGAGCAGTTCTTC.